The 22 T cell receptor beta chains listed next were all sequenced from one sample in a study of low-dose radiotherapy and immunotherapy resistance in tumors. Alpha- and beta-chain coverage of first-strand cDNA came from TRAV- and TRBV-specific primers. A constant-region primer paired with the V-primer adapter amplified TCRs over about 20 PCR cycles. In TCRdb, the reads were re-called with MiXCR into one record per CDR3 protein. The sample holds 60,000 to 90,000 distinct CDR3 sequences, less than 40% seen once. Noted time point: before trial treatment. This specimen consisted of PBMCs, obtained before treatment. The receptor set was obtained from a female donor with ovarian cancer.

This clonotype has a handful of counts. The chain carries TRBV4-3 and TRBJ2-5; 12 nucleotides agree with TRBD2. Trimming at V came to 0 bases and at J to 5 bases, leaving 7 bases not matched to a gene. The V gene's germline CDR1 is LGHNA and CDR2 YSLEER. The CDR3 length is 17 residues. CDR3 loop: CASSQELAGGPAETQYF. CDR3 DNA sequence: TGCGCCAGCAGCCAAGAGCTAGCGGGAGGGCCGGCCGAGACCCAGTACTTC.

The gene calls are TRBV7-2 and TRBJ2-5; D not resolved. Trimming shortened V by 0 bases and J by 5 bases, and 7 bases separated the two germline ends. The CDR3 has 13 residues. The germline V gene encodes CDR1 SGHTA and CDR2 FQGNSA. The CDR3 here is CASSLAPAETQYF. The CDR3 region has the DNA TGTGCCAGCAGCTTAGCTCCTGCGGAGACCCAGTACTTC.

This clonotype was counted many times. CDR3 DNA sequence: TGTGCCAGCAGCGGCGGGGGGCCAAACAATGAGCAGTTCTTC. Translating gives CASSGGGPNNEQFF. The chain has TRBV7-3 and TRBJ2-1, with TRBD2 matching over 8 bases. The CDR3 runs 14 residues. V shed 5 bases and J 5 bases; nucleotides not matched to a gene: 5. The V gene's germline CDR1 is SGHTA and CDR2 FQGTGA.

The chain uses TRBV30 and TRBJ1-2; no definite D call. The CDR3 is made up of 12 amino acids. V was clipped by 0 bases and J by 10 bases, with 12 bases between them. Germline V lookup: CDR1 GTSNPN, CDR2 SVGIG (reference sequence). CDR3 DNA: TGTGCCTGGAGTGTAATTCGCAGATACTACACCTTC. Translation gives CAWSVIRRYYTF.

This clonotype has ten or more counts. This chain uses TRBV10-3 with TRBJ2-5; a weak D match, TRBD1 (5 bases). This CDR3 is 15 amino acids long. Germline V lookup: CDR1 ENHRY, CDR2 SYGVKD. With 6 bases removed from V and 2 bases from J, the gap between germline ends came to 16 bases. The chain's CDR3 is CAISDRYKDQETQYF. The CDR3 coding sequence is TGTGCCATCAGCGACAGATACAAGGATCAAGAGACCCAGTACTTC.

In its sample, this clonotype was seen many times. The chain joins TRBV6-2 or TRBV6-3 to TRBJ2-2; 12 nucleotides agree with TRBD2. The CDR3 has 19 amino acids. With 5 bases clipped from V and 4 bases from J, the junction kept 14 bases outside the gene matches. Per germline, CDR1 MNHEY and CDR2 SVGEGT. The CDR3, as DNA: TGTGCCAGCAGTCCCCTGGCGCTAGCGGGAGGGCCCCCCACCGGGGAGCTGTTTTTT. Protein: CASSPLALAGGPPTGELFF.

This clonotype has a count of ten or more. V usage is TRBV3-1 and J usage is TRBJ2-7; the D gene is possibly TRBD2 (6 bases). The CDR3 extends over 16 amino acids. The germline V and J ends were trimmed by 6 bases and 0 bases, with 18 bases remaining between them. In germline, CDR1 is LGHDT, CDR2 YNNKEL (reference sequence). For the CDR3, the DNA is TGTGCCAGCAGTCGTTCCGGGACTCCTACCTCCTACGAGCAGTACTTC. It translates to CASSRSGTPTSYEQYF.

This clonotype was found many times. The rearrangement links TRBV28 to TRBJ2-2, with 11 positions matching TRBD2. V trimming: 1 base; J trimming: 6 bases; junction bases outside the gene matches: 10. Germline V lookup: CDR1 MDHEN, CDR2 SYDVKM. CDR3 length equals 18 residues. The CDR3 is CASSLLASGGLSPGELFF. Written as DNA, the CDR3 is TGTGCCAGCAGTTTATTAGCTAGCGGGGGGCTTTCACCCGGGGAGCTGTTTTTT.

This clonotype was detected ten times or more. V is TRBV29-1 and J is TRBJ1-1, with D perhaps TRBD1 (6 bases). Germline-derived CDR1 and CDR2 are SQVTM and ANQGSEA. The CDR3 has 13 amino acids. V was shortened by 0 bases and J by 3 bases, with 8 bases between the two germline ends. The CDR3 coding sequence is TGCAGCGTTGAAGAAGGGGGGCACACTGAAGCTTTCTTT. It codes for CSVEEGGHTEAFF.

In its sample, this clonotype was seen many times. This CDR3 is CAILADRSNTEAFF. The CDR3, as DNA: TGTGCCATCCTGGCGGACCGATCGAACACTGAAGCTTTCTTT. J is TRBJ1-1 and V is TRBV10-3; D gene uncertain. Per the germline V gene, CDR1 is ENHRY and CDR2 is SYGVKD. V lost 8 bases, J lost 1 base, and 14 bases lay in between. CDR3 length equals 14 residues.

This clonotype was seen ten or more times. The chain uses TRBV28 and TRBJ1-5; perhaps TRBD1 as D (5 bases). The CDR3 is 14 amino acids. CDR1 is MDHEN, CDR2 SYDVKM, per germline. V was clipped by 0 bases and J by 7 bases, with 10 bases between them. The CDR3 is CASSLWGGGQPQHF. CDR3 DNA: TGTGCCAGCAGTTTATGGGGGGGAGGACAGCCCCAGCATTTT.

The chain employs TRBV5-5 and TRBJ2-7; TRBD2 agrees at 14 bases. CDR1 is SGHKS and CDR2 is YYEKEE in the germline V gene (reference sequence). The CDR3 consists of 14 residues. The junction had 4 bases not matched to a gene; V was cut back by 5 bases and J by 6 bases. The CDR3 here is CASSGTSGSSEQYF. In DNA, the CDR3 is TGTGCCAGCAGTGGGACTAGCGGGAGCTCCGAGCAGTACTTC.

This clonotype has a count of ten or more. The chain recombines TRBV6-2 or TRBV6-3 with TRBJ2-3; D gene ambiguous. Germline V gene data show CDR1 as MNHEY and CDR2 as SVGEGT. The CDR3 length is 12 residues. The V and J ends lost 6 bases and 11 bases respectively, with 15 bases between them. Here the CDR3 reads CASSSGSARQYF. The CDR3 coding sequence is TGTGCCAGCAGCTCCGGATCAGCGAGGCAGTATTTT.

The chain has TRBV28 and TRBJ2-3, with D possibly being TRBD1 (5 bases). Trimming left V 4 bases short and J 4 bases short, with 15 bases between. Per germline, CDR1 MDHEN and CDR2 SYDVKM. This CDR3 is built from 15 residues. The chain's CDR3 is CASSSYLGAADTQYF. The CDR3 region has the DNA TGTGCCAGCAGTTCCTACCTTGGGGCAGCAGATACGCAGTATTTT.

This clonotype was detected many times. The rearrangement joins TRBV30 to TRBJ2-3; 8 bases map to TRBD2. CDR1 and CDR2 from the germline V gene are GTSNPN and SVGIG (reference sequence). The V gene end was trimmed by 4 bases and the J gene end by 3 bases; junction bases not matched to a gene: 6. CDR3 length: 14 residues. The chain's CDR3 is CAWTSGSLTDTQYF. CDR3 coding DNA: TGTGCCTGGACCAGCGGGAGTTTAACAGATACGCAGTATTTT.

This clonotype was counted ten times or more. The chain couples TRBV20-1 to TRBJ2-7, with 9 bases fitting TRBD2. This CDR3 comprises 14 residues. Germline trimming cut 6 bases from V and 6 bases from J; bases unmatched to any gene: 12. Germline assignment: CDR1 DFQATT and CDR2 SNEGSKA (reference sequence). The CDR3 loop reads CSASRREGPSEQYF. The CDR3 nucleotides are TGCAGTGCGAGTAGGCGGGAGGGCCCCTCCGAGCAGTACTTC.

This clonotype showed up many times. The CDR3 loop is CASSLPGQAGSYEQYF. CDR3 nucleotide sequence: TGTGCCAGCAGCCTTCCGGGACAAGCTGGCTCCTACGAGCAGTACTTC. The J gene is TRBJ2-7, the V gene TRBV7-2; D may be TRBD1 (6 bases). This CDR3 spans 16 amino acids. The germline V gene encodes CDR1 SGHTA and CDR2 FQGNSA. Trimming left V 5 bases short and J 0 bases short, with 17 bases between. Full variable domain (remainder filled in from reference TRBV7-2 and TRBJ2-7): GAGVSQSPSNKVTEKGKDVELRCDPISGHTALYWYRQSLGQGLEFLIYFQGNSAPDKSGLPSDRFSAERTGGSVSTLTIQRTQQEDSAVYLCASSLPGQAGSYEQYFGPGTRLTVT.

This clonotype was counted ten times or more. This chain links TRBV21-1 with TRBJ2-6; the table's D call, TRBD2, was not checked against the DNA. TRBV21-1 is marked as a pseudogene. CDR3 length: 19 residues. The CDR3 nucleotides read TGTGCCAGCAGCAAGTTTGCCTATCAGTCCTCCTCTGGGGCCAACGTCCTGACTTTC. This gives the protein CASSKFAYQSSSGANVLTF.

This clonotype has a handful of counts. The genes are TRBV30 and TRBJ2-3, with 10 bases matching TRBD2. CDR3 length: 18 amino acids. The germline gives CDR1 GTSNPN, CDR2 SVGIG (reference sequence). V trimming: 4 bases; J trimming: 1 base; junction bases outside the gene matches: 14. The CDR3 bases are TGTGCCTGGAACAGGGGGACTAGCGTAGGGGGAGGCACAGATACGCAGTATTTT. Amino acid sequence: CAWNRGTSVGGGTDTQYF.

This clonotype has ten or more counts. The chain combines TRBV28 with TRBJ2-5, with TRBD2 matching 10 bases. This CDR3 contains 14 residues. The V gene's germline CDR1 is MDHEN and CDR2 SYDVKM. The V gene end was trimmed by 5 bases and the J gene end by 6 bases; junction bases not matched to a gene: 6. The CDR3 loop reads CASSQAGGPQTQYF. CDR3 nucleotides: TGTGCCAGCAGTCAAGCGGGGGGGCCTCAGACCCAGTACTTC.

This clonotype was observed many times. This rearrangement joins TRBV20-1 to TRBJ2-1; the D gene is possibly TRBD2 (7 bases). V was pared by 0 bases and J by 6 bases, with 21 bases between. The CDR3 is 17 residues long. Germline V gene sequence: CDR1 DFQATT, CDR2 SNEGSKA (reference sequence). CDR3 loop: CSARDPRPPRGGNEQFF. The CDR3 nucleotides read TGCAGTGCTAGAGATCCGAGACCCCCGAGGGGGGGCAATGAGCAGTTCTTC.

The chain links TRBV6-8 to TRBJ2-7; 11 bases align to TRBD1. V shed 6 bases, J shed 5 bases, and the junction held 12 bases outside the gene matches. The length of the CDR3 is 16 residues. Germline assignment: CDR1 MNHGY and CDR2 SAAAGT. CDR3 DNA: TGTGCCAGCAGACACATCACGGGACAGGGGGTTCACGAGCAGTACTTC. This gives the protein CASRHITGQGVHEQYF.